This T cell receptor (beta chain) was recovered during a study of T cells in Graves' hyperthyroidism and ophthalmopathy. This clonotype was counted a few times. Its antigen is unknown. This may be a read error: a much more frequent sequence differs by one nucleotide. As the CDR3 is not closed by the conserved phenylalanine or tryptophan, this likely results from a read error. TCR beta CDR3 sequences were amplified from RNA transcripts. First-round RT-PCR of the TCR CDR3 relied on the HTBI primer set. Each CDR3 protein gets one entry after TCRdb re-called the multiplex PCR reads with MiXCR. The sample holds about 400,000 distinct CDR3 sequences; around 16% are singletons and the top ten take around 30%. General study points: Ophthalmopathy was model-predicted a median about six months pre-onset.

The TCR was taken from a young woman with Graves' hyperthyroidism that later progressed to Graves' ophthalmopathy. The sequencing sample was made of blood.

Written as DNA, the CDR3 is TGCGCCAGCAGCCTAAGGGACTACTACAATGAGCAGTTCCTC. Translation gives CASSLRDYYNEQFL. J is TRBJ2-1 and V is TRBV5-1, with 7 bases fitting TRBD2. CDR1 is SGHRS and CDR2 is YFSETQ in the germline V gene. The V gene end was trimmed by 4 bases and the J gene end by 3 bases; junction bases not matched to a gene: 4. The CDR3 is 14 residues long.